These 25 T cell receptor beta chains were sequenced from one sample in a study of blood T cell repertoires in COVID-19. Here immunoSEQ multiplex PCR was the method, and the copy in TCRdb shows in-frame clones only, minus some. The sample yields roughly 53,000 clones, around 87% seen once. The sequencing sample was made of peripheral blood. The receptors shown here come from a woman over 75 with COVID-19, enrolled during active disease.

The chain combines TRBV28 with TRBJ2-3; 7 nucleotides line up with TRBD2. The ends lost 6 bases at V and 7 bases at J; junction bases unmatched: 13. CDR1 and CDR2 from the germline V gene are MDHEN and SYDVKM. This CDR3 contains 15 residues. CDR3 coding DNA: TGTGCCAGCAGAATACAATCAGCGGGAACTAATACGCAGTATTTT. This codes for CASRIQSAGTNTQYF.

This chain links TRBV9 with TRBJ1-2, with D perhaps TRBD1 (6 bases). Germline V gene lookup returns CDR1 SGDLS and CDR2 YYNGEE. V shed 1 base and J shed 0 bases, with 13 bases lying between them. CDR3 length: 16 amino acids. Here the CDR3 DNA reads TGTGCCAGCAGCGTAACTACAGGGCGAACTAACTATGGCTACACCTTC. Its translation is CASSVTTGRTNYGYTF.

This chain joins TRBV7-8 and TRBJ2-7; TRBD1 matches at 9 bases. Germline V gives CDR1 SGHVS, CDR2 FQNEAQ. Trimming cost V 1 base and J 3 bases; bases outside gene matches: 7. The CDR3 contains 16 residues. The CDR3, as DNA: TGTGCCAGCAGCTTAGTTTATCGGGACAGGGACTACGAGCAGTACTTC. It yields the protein CASSLVYRDRDYEQYF.

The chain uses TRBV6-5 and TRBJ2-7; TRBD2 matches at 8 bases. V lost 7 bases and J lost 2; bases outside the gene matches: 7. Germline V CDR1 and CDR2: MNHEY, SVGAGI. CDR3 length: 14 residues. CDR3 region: CASNAGGRAYEQYF. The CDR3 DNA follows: TGTGCCAGCAATGCGGGGGGTCGGGCCTACGAGCAGTACTTC.

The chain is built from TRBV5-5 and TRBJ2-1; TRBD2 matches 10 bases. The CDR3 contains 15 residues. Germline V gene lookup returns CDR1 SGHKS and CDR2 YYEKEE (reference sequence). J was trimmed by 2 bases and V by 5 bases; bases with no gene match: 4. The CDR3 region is CASSPTSGPYNEQFF. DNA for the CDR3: TGTGCCAGCAGTCCGACTAGCGGGCCCTACAATGAGCAGTTCTTC.

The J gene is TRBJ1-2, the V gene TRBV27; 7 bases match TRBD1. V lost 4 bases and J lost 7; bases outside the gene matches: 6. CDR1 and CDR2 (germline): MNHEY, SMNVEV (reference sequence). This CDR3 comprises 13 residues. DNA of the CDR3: TGTGCCAGCAGTTCCGACAGGGTCGGTGGCTACACCTTC. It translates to CASSSDRVGGYTF.

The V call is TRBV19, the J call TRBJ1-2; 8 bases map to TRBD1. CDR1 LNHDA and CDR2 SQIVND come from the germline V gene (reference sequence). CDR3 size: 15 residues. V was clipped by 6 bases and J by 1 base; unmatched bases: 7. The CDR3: CASSPRTGLNYGYTF. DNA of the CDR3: TGTGCCAGTAGCCCGAGGACAGGGCTTAACTATGGCTACACCTTC.

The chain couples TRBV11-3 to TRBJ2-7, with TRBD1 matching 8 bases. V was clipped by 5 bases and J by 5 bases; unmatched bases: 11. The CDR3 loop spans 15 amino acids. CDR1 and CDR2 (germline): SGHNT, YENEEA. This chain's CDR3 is CASSPGRTGRNEQYF. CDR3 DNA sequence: TGTGCCAGCAGCCCCGGGCGGACAGGGCGAAACGAGCAGTACTTC.

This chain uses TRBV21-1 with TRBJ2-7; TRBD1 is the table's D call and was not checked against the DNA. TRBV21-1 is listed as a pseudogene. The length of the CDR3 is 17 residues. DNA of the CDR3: TGTGCCAGCAGCAAAGCCCCGGGACAGGGGACTAACTACGAGCAGTACTTC. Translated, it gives CASSKAPGQGTNYEQYF.

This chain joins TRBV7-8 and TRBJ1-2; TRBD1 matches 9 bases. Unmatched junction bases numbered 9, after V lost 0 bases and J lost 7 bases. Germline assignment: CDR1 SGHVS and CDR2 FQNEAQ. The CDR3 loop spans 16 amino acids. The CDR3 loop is CASSLAVGTGSFGYTF. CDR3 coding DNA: TGTGCCAGCAGCTTAGCGGTCGGGACAGGGAGCTTTGGCTACACCTTC.

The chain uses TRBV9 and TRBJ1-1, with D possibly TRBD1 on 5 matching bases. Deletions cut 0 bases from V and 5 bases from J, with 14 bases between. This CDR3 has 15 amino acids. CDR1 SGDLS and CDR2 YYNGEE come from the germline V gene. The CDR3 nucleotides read TGTGCCAGCAGCGTAGAAGGGCGGGGGGGGACTGAAGCTTTCTTT. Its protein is CASSVEGRGGTEAFF.

CDR3 DNA: TGCGCCAGCACTCCGTTTGGGACAGGGTGGACCTATAATTCACCCCTCCACTTT. The encoded protein is CASTPFGTGWTYNSPLHF. The gene calls are TRBV23-1 and TRBJ1-6; 9 nucleotides line up with TRBD1. TRBV23-1 is placed among ORFs of uncertain function. V shed 7 bases, J shed 2 bases, and the junction held 12 bases outside the gene matches. The CDR3 consists of 18 residues.

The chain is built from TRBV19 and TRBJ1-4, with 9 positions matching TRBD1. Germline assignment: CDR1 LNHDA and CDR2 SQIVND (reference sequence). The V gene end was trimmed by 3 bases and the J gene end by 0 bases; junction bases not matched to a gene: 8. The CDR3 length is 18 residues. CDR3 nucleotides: TGTGCCAGTAGTATCTTCCGGGACAGGGCTTCAACTAATGAAAAACTGTTTTTT. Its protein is CASSIFRDRASTNEKLFF.

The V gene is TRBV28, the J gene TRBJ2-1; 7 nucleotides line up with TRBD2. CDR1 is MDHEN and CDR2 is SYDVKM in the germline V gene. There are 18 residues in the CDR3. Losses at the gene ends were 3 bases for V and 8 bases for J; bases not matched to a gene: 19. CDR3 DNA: TGTGCCAGCAGTTTTAACCCCACCCCGGGAGCAGGGAGGGATGAGCAGTTCTTC. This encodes CASSFNPTPGAGRDEQFF.

In nucleotides, the CDR3 is TGCGCCAGCAGCACGGACAGGCCCACTAATGAAAAACTGTTTTTT. This encodes CASSTDRPTNEKLFF. The chain has TRBV5-1 and TRBJ1-4, with 7 bases identical to TRBD1. The J segment lost 2 bases and the V segment lost 4 bases, leaving 5 bases of the junction unmatched. Per germline, CDR1 SGHRS and CDR2 YFSETQ. This CDR3 has 15 amino acids.

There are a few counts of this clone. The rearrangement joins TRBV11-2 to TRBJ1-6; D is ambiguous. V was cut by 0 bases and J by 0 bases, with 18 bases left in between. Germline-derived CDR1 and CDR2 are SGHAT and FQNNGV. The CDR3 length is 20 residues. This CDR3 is CASSLEALRLGSSYNSPLHF. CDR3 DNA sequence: TGTGCCAGCAGCTTAGAAGCGCTCCGGCTGGGGAGCTCCTATAATTCACCCCTCCACTTT.

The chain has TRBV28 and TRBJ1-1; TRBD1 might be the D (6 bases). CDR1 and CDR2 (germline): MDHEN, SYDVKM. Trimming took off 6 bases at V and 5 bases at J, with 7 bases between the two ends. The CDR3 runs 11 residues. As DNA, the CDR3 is TGTGCCAGCAGAACAGGGACTGAAGCTTTCTTT. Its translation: CASRTGTEAFF.

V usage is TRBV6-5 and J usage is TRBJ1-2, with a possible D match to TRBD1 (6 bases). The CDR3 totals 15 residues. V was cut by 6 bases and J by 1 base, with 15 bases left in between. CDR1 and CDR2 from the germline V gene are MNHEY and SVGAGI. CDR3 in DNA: TGTGCCAGCAGCGGACAGAGGCGAATTAACTATGGCTACACCTTC. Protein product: CASSGQRRINYGYTF.

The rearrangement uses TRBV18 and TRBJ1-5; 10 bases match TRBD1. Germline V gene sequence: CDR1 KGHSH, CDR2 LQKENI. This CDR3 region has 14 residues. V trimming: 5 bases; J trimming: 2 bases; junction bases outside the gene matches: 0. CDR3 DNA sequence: TGTGCCAGCTCAGGGACAGGGGGCAATCAGCCCCAGCATTTT. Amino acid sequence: CASSGTGGNQPQHF. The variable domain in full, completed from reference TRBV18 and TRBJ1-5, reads NAGVMQNPRHLVRRRGQEARLRCSPMKGHSHVYWYRQLPEEGLKFMVYLQKENIIDESGMPKERFSAEFPKEGPSILRIQQVVRGDSAAYFCASSGTGGNQPQHFGDGTRLSIL.

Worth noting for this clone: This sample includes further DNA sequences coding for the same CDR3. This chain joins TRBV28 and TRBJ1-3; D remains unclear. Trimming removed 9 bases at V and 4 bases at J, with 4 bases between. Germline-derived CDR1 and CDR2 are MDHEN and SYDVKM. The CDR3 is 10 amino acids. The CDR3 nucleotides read TGTGCCAGTTTAGGAAACACCATATATTTT. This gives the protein CASLGNTIYF.

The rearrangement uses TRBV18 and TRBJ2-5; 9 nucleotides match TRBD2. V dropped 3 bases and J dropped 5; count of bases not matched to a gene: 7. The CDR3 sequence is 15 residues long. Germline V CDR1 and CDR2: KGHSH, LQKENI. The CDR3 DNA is TGTGCCAGCTCACCGTTAGCGGGAGTAACGGAGACCCAGTACTTC. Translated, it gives CASSPLAGVTETQYF.

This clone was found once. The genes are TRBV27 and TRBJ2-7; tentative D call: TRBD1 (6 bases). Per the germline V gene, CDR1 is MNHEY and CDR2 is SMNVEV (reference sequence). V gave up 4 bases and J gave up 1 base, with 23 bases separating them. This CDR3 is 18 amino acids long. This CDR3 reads CASSSPTPVTQGSYEQYF. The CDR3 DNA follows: TGTGCCAGCAGTTCGCCAACTCCGGTGACCCAGGGGTCCTACGAGCAGTACTTC.

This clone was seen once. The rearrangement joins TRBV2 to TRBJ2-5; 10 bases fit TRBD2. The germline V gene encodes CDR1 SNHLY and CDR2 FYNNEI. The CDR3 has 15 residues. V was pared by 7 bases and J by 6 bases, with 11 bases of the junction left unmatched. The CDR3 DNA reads TGTGCCAGCAAAGGGCCTAGCGGGAGAGTCAAGACCCAGTACTTC. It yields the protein CASKGPSGRVKTQYF.

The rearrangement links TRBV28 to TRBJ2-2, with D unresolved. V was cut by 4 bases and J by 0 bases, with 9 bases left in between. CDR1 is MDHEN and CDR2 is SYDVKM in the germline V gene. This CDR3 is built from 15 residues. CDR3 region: CASSSLLPNTGELFF. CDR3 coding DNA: TGTGCCAGCAGTTCCCTGCTACCGAACACCGGGGAGCTGTTTTTT.

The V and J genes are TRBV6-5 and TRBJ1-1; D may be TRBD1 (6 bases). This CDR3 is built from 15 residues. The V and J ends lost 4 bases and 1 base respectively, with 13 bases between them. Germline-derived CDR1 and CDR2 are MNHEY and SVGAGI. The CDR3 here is CASSFRDNRNTEAFF. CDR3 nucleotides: TGTGCCAGCAGTTTTAGGGACAATCGGAACACTGAAGCTTTCTTT.